Each of the 26 T cell receptor beta chains below was sequenced from the same sample in a study of blood T cell repertoires in COVID-19. Some clones are missing from TCRdb's copy, which holds only in-frame ones; the method was immunoSEQ multiplex PCR. The sample lists 200,000 to 300,000 clones, around 81% occurring once. Sample: peripheral blood. The origin of the receptors is a woman at least 80 years old with COVID-19, enrolled during active disease.

This clone was seen a handful of times. V usage is TRBV10-3 and J usage is TRBJ2-5, with 9 bases lining up with TRBD1. CDR3 size: 15 residues. Germline V gene sequence: CDR1 ENHRY, CDR2 SYGVKD. The trim removed 5 bases at V and 2 bases at J, leaving 6 bases unmatched. The CDR3: CAISQLTGGQETQYF. The CDR3 bases are TGTGCCATCAGTCAATTGACAGGGGGGCAAGAGACCCAGTACTTC.

The V and J genes are TRBV7-8 and TRBJ1-2; no definite D call. V was pared by 5 bases and J by 6 bases, with 16 bases between. CDR3 size: 14 residues. CDR1 and CDR2 (germline): SGHVS, FQNEAQ. The CDR3 nucleotides are TGTGCCAGCAGCCGAATTTTTTACCCTAATGGCTACACCTTC. Translating it yields CASSRIFYPNGYTF.

The V call is TRBV7-2, the J call TRBJ1-1; TRBD1 matches 9 bases. CDR1 and CDR2 from the germline V gene are SGHTA and FQGNSA. V dropped 5 bases and J dropped 11; count of bases not matched to a gene: 9. The CDR3 is 13 amino acids. The CDR3 nucleotides read TGTGCCAGCAGCGCCTTCACAGGGGGCGATGCTTTCTTT. Its translation: CASSAFTGGDAFF.

This clone has only a few counts. This chain joins TRBV6-2 or TRBV6-3 and TRBJ2-1; 8 nucleotides agree with TRBD1. Germline-derived CDR1 and CDR2 are MNHEY and SVGEGT. This CDR3 is built from 18 residues. V was pared by 0 bases and J by 4 bases, with 11 bases of the junction left unmatched. The CDR3 sequence is CASSYSGPPGGDYNEQFF. CDR3 bases: TGTGCCAGCAGTTACTCGGGACCTCCAGGGGGCGATTACAATGAGCAGTTCTTC.

V usage is TRBV5-1 and J usage is TRBJ2-1; TRBD1 agrees at 8 bases. Losses at the gene ends were 3 bases for V and 2 bases for J; bases not matched to a gene: 4. CDR1 is SGHRS, CDR2 YFSETQ, per germline. The CDR3 is made up of 15 amino acids. The chain's CDR3 is CASSSAGGTYNEQFF. The CDR3 region has the DNA TGCGCCAGCAGCTCCGCAGGGGGCACCTACAATGAGCAGTTCTTC.

A word on this clone: At the DNA level, this CDR3 is encoded by other sequences in the same sample as well. J is TRBJ1-2 and V is TRBV5-1; 8 bases are shared with TRBD1. Unmatched junction bases numbered 5, after V lost 5 bases and J lost 5 bases. CDR1 and CDR2 (germline): SGHRS, YFSETQ. The length of the CDR3 is 13 residues. Written as DNA, the CDR3 is TGCGCCAGCAGTCGGGACAGGCAATATGGCTACACCTTC. It codes for CASSRDRQYGYTF.

This chain connects TRBV27 to TRBJ2-1; weak D call: TRBD1 (6 bases). The V end lost 3 bases, the J end lost 1 base, and 7 bases lay between the germline ends. Germline assignment: CDR1 MNHEY and CDR2 SMNVEV (reference sequence). The CDR3 length is 14 residues. CDR3 residues: CASSLGASYNEQFF. As DNA, the CDR3 is TGTGCCAGCAGTTTGGGGGCGTCCTACAATGAGCAGTTCTTC.

The chain is built from TRBV19 and TRBJ2-5; perhaps TRBD2 as D (6 bases). Germline CDR1 reads LNHDA; CDR2 reads SQIVND (reference sequence). The CDR3 has 13 residues. Trimming stripped 7 bases from V and 4 bases from J, with 13 bases between. CDR3 nucleotides: TGTGCCAGTATAGGAGGGCGGGGAGAGACCCAGTACTTC. Translating it yields CASIGGRGETQYF.

The genes are TRBV27 and TRBJ2-3; 7 bases are shared with TRBD2. V shed 2 bases, J shed 1 base, and the junction held 6 bases outside the gene matches. The CDR3 length is 16 residues. CDR1 is MNHEY and CDR2 is SMNVEV in the germline V gene (reference sequence). CDR3 nucleotides: TGTGCCAGCAGTTTACTTCCTGGGGGGGGCACAGATACGCAGTATTTT. It codes for CASSLLPGGGTDTQYF.

The chain joins TRBV5-1 to TRBJ2-7, with 7 bases aligning to TRBD1. CDR3 size: 13 residues. Trimming took 5 bases from V and 1 from J; bases not matched to a gene: 3. CDR1 and CDR2 from the germline V gene are SGHRS and YFSETQ. In DNA form, the CDR3 reads TGCGCCAGCAGACGGACAGGTTCCTACGAGCAGTACTTC. Protein: CASRRTGSYEQYF.

The CDR3 loop is CASSTLRTGGPGELFF. In DNA, the CDR3 is TGTGCCAGCAGCACCTTACGGACAGGGGGCCCCGGGGAGCTGTTTTTT. The J gene is TRBJ2-2, the V gene TRBV11-3; TRBD1 aligns across 11 bases. CDR1 and CDR2 (germline): SGHNT, YENEEA. The CDR3 has 16 residues. V lost 5 bases and J lost 6; bases outside the gene matches: 8.

The chain is built from TRBV6-6 and TRBJ1-3, with D hard to call. Germline CDR1 and CDR2: MNHNY and SVGAGI (reference sequence). This CDR3 has 15 amino acids. The V end lost 2 bases, the J end lost 4 bases, and 12 bases lay between the germline ends. CDR3: CASSYPWPGGNTIYF. The CDR3, as DNA: TGTGCCAGCAGTTACCCTTGGCCGGGGGGAAACACCATATATTTT.

This chain links TRBV7-9 with TRBJ2-7, with D possibly TRBD2 on 5 matching bases. CDR3 size: 14 residues. The germline CDR1 and CDR2 sequences are SEHNR and FQNEAQ (reference sequence). Trimming cost V 2 bases and J 5 bases, with 13 bases left between them. In nucleotides, the CDR3 is TGTGCCAGCAGCTTAATGGGCGGGTCCAACGAGCAGTACTTC. The encoded protein is CASSLMGGSNEQYF.

The chain uses TRBV5-4 and TRBJ2-3, with D unresolved. This CDR3 contains 15 residues. Trimming stripped 4 bases from V and 4 bases from J, with 16 bases between. Germline CDR1 reads SGHNT; CDR2 reads YYREEE (reference sequence). CDR3 DNA: TGTGCCAGCAGCACGACCCGTGCTCGGGCAGATACGCAGTATTTT. Amino acids: CASSTTRARADTQYF.

As regards this clone: The sample contains more than one DNA sequence encoding this CDR3. V usage is TRBV2 and J usage is TRBJ2-7; TRBD1 aligns across 9 bases. The junction had 3 bases not matched to a gene; V was cut back by 5 bases and J by 4 bases. The CDR3 length is 13 residues. From germline, CDR1 is SNHLY and CDR2 FYNNEI. This chain's CDR3 is CASSRQGGYEQYF. CDR3 DNA sequence: TGTGCCAGCAGTCGACAGGGGGGTTACGAGCAGTACTTC.

The chain combines TRBV2 with TRBJ2-5, with 12 positions matching TRBD2. The germline V gene encodes CDR1 SNHLY and CDR2 FYNNEI. This CDR3 region has 14 residues. J lost 6 bases, V lost 4 bases, and 3 bases had no gene match. The CDR3 reads CASSGLAGEKTQYF. The CDR3 DNA reads TGTGCCAGCAGTGGACTAGCGGGAGAAAAGACCCAGTACTTC.

This chain links TRBV7-2 with TRBJ2-3; D gene ambiguous. Trimming stripped 0 bases from V and 5 bases from J, with 6 bases between. Per germline, CDR1 SGHTA and CDR2 FQGNSA. CDR3 length equals 13 residues. CDR3 DNA: TGTGCCAGCAGCTTAGCGTTCATAGATACGCAGTATTTT. This sequence encodes CASSLAFIDTQYF.

The chain couples TRBV2 to TRBJ2-3, with 8 bases that match TRBD1. The germline gives CDR1 SNHLY, CDR2 FYNNEI. With 7 bases clipped from V and 0 bases from J, the junction kept 6 bases outside the gene matches. The CDR3 is 15 amino acids. CDR3 sequence: CASIRTGTSTDTQYF. CDR3 nucleotides: TGTGCCAGCATTCGGACAGGGACTAGCACAGATACGCAGTATTTT.

The rearrangement joins TRBV10-3 to TRBJ2-5, with TRBD1 as a possible D gene (5 bases). With 4 bases removed from V and 4 bases from J, the gap between germline ends came to 10 bases. This CDR3 contains 13 residues. Germline CDR1 ENHRY, CDR2 SYGVKD. CDR3 nucleotides: TGTGCCATCAGTGTGTCTCAGGGAGAGACCCAGTACTTC. Translation gives CAISVSQGETQYF.

The genes are TRBV21-1 and TRBJ1-5; the table's D call of TRBD1 was not tested on the DNA. TRBV21-1 is a pseudogene segment. The CDR3 totals 21 residues. The CDR3 DNA reads TGTGCCAGCAGCAAAGCGCATGTTGACACACGGAAGCCTCCAAAACCCCAGCCCCAGCATTTT. This codes for CASSKAHVDTRKPPKPQPQHF.

The V and J genes are TRBV7-3 and TRBJ2-1, with TRBD1 matching over 10 bases. The length of the CDR3 is 16 residues. Trimming at V came to 4 bases and at J to 3 bases, leaving 6 bases not matched to a gene. CDR1 is SGHTA and CDR2 is FQGTGA in the germline V gene. CDR3 residues: CASSSHGTGDYNEQFF. The CDR3 coding sequence is TGTGCCAGCAGCTCACACGGGACAGGGGACTACAATGAGCAGTTCTTC.

This clone was counted a single time. The chain joins TRBV6-5 to TRBJ2-3; 8 bases fit TRBD2. The CDR3 has 14 residues. CDR1 and CDR2 from the germline V gene are MNHEY and SVGAGI. V shed 6 bases, J shed 4 bases, and the junction held 6 bases outside the gene matches. CDR3 sequence reads: CASRLRGGSDTQYF. In DNA, the CDR3 is TGTGCCAGCAGGCTCCGGGGGGGATCAGATACGCAGTATTTT.

A few counts support this clone. The chain couples TRBV30 to TRBJ1-6; weak D call: TRBD1 (5 bases). This CDR3 is 16 amino acids long. V was shortened by 0 bases and J by 5 bases, with 14 bases between the two germline ends. Germline CDR1 GTSNPN, CDR2 SVGIG (reference sequence). The DNA of the CDR3 is TGTGCCTGGAGTGTTACCGCGACAGCAGATAATTCACCCCTCCACTTT. Amino acids: CAWSVTATADNSPLHF.

The chain couples TRBV21-1 to TRBJ2-1; TRBD1 was called by the table and not checked on the DNA. TRBV21-1 is a pseudogene locus. This CDR3 contains 14 residues. CDR3 DNA sequence: TGTGCCAGCAGCAAGCACAGGGGCTCCAATGAGCAGTTCTTC. It is translated as CASSKHRGSNEQFF.

V is TRBV7-9 and J is TRBJ1-1; TRBD1 is a possible D gene (5 bases). The CDR3 runs 14 residues. Germline assignment: CDR1 SEHNR and CDR2 FQNEAQ (reference sequence). Trimming removed 5 bases from V and 0 bases from J, with 10 bases in between. The CDR3 nucleotides read TGTGCCAGCAGCGCGGGGGGTATGAACACTGAAGCTTTCTTT. It codes for CASSAGGMNTEAFF. Complete variable domain (other parts from reference TRBV7-9 and TRBJ1-1): DTGVSQNPRHKITKRGQNVTFRCDPISEHNRLYWYRQTLGQGPEFLTYFQNEAQLEKSRLLSDRFSAERPKGSFSTLEIQRTEQGDSAMYLCASSAGGMNTEAFFGQGTRLTVV.

The V and J genes are TRBV7-6 and TRBJ2-5; D is undetermined. Per germline, CDR1 SGHVS and CDR2 FNYEAQ. The CDR3 consists of 13 residues. The ends were cut back, 4 bases at V and 4 bases at J, with 10 bases in the middle. The DNA of the CDR3 is TGTGCCAGCAGCTCCCGCAGACTAGAGACCCAGTACTTC. Translated, it gives CASSSRRLETQYF.